The following is a T cell receptor (beta chain) sequence with its context. This sample stems from a study of blood T cell repertoires in COVID-19. Some clones are missing from TCRdb's copy, which holds only in-frame ones; the method was immunoSEQ multiplex PCR. The sample includes under 300,000 clones, 75% to 90% of them seen just once. V lost 0 bases and J 3 bases, leaving 12 bases between the germline ends. Germline V gives CDR1 SGHRS, CDR2 YFSETQ. The CDR3 has 15 amino acids. The gene calls are TRBV5-1 and TRBJ1-1; D gene ambiguous. The source of this sequence is a woman aged 60 to 75 with active or convalescent COVID-19. The sequenced material came from peripheral blood. The CDR3 region has the DNA TGCGCCAGCAGCTTGGCCGGGTACGCGGACACTGAAGCTTTCTTT. Its translation: CASSLAGYADTEAFF.